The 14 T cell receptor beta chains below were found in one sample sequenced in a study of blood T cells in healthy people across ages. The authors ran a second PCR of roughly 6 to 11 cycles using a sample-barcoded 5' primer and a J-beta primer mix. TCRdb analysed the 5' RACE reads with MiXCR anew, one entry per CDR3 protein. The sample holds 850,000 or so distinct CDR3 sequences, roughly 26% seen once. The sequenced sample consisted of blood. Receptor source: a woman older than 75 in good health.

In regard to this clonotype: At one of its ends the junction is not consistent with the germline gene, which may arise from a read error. In DNA, the CDR3 is TGTGCCAACAGCTTCAACCTCCCCCCCTCCCAGGAGACCCAGTACTTC. Protein product: CANSFNLPPSQETQYF. The chain carries TRBV7-2 and TRBJ2-5; D ambiguous. Germline CDR1 reads SGHTA; CDR2 reads FQGNSA. The CDR3 sequence is 16 residues long.

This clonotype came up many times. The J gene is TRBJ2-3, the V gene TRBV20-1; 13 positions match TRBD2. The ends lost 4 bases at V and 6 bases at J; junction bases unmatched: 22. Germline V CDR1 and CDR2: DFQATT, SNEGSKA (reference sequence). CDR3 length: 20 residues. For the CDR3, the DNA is TGCAGTGCTAACCCCGGGACTAGCGGGGAGACTGTGATTTTCACGGATACGCAGTATTTT. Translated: CSANPGTSGETVIFTDTQYF.

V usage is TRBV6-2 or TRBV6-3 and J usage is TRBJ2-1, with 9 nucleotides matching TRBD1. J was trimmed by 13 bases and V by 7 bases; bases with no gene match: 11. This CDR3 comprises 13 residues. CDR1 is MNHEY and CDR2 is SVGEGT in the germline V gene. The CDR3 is CASTTTGGETQFF. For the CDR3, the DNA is TGTGCCAGCACCACGACAGGGGGAGAGACCCAGTTCTTC.

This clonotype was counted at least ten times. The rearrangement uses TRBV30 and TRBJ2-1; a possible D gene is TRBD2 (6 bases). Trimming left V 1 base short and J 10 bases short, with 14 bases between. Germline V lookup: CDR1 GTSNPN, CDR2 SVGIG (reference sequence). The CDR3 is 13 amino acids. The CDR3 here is CAWSGFWGEEQFF. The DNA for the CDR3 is TGTGCCTGGAGTGGGTTTTGGGGGGAGGAGCAGTTCTTC.

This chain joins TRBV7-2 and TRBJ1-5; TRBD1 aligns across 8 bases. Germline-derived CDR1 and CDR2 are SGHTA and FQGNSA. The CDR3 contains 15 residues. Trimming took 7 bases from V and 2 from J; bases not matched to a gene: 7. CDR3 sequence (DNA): TGTGCCAGCACACAGGGGGAACAAGGCAATCAGCCCCAGCATTTT. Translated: CASTQGEQGNQPQHF. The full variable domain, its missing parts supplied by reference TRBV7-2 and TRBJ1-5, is GAGVSQSPSNKVTEKGKDVELRCDPISGHTALYWYRQSLGQGLEFLIYFQGNSAPDKSGLPSDRFSAERTGGSVSTLTIQRTQQEDSAVYLCASTQGEQGNQPQHFGDGTRLSIL.

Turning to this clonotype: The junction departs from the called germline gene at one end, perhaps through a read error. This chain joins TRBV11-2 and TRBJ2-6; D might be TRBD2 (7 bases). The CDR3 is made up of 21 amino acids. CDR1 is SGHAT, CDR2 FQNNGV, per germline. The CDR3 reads CASSLVGGLRGQSSGANVRTF. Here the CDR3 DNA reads TGTGCCAGCAGCTTAGTAGGGGGTTTGCGGGGGCAGAGCTCTGGGGCCAACGTCCGGACTTTC.

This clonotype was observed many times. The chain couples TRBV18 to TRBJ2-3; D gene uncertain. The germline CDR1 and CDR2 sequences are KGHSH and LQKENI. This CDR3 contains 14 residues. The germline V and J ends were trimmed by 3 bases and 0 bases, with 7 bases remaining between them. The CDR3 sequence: CASSPQLSTDTQYF. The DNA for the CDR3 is TGTGCCAGCTCACCGCAGTTGAGCACAGATACGCAGTATTTT. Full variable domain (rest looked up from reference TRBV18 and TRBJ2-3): NAGVMQNPRHLVRRRGQEARLRCSPMKGHSHVYWYRQLPEEGLKFMVYLQKENIIDESGMPKERFSAEFPKEGPSILRIQQVVRGDSAAYFCASSPQLSTDTQYFGPGTRLTVL.

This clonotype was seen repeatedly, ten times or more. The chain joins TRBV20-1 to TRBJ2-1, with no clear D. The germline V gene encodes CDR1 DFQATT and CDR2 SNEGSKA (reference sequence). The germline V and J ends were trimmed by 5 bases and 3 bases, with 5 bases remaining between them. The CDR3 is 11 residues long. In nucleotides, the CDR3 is TGCAGTGCTCCGGACTACAATGAGCAGTTCTTC. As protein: CSAPDYNEQFF.

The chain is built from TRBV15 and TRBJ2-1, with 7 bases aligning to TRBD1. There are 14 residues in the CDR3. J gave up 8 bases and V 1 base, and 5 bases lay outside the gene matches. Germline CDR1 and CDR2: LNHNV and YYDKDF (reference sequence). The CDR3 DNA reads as TGTGCCACCAGCAGAGGGACAGGTCGTTATGAGCAGTTCTTC. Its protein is CATSRGTGRYEQFF.

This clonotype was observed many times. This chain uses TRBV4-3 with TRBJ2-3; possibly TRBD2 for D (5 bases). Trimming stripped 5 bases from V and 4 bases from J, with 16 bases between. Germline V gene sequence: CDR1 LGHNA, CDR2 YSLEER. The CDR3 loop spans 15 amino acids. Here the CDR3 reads CASSVVLGSSDTQYF. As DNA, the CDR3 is TGCGCCAGCAGCGTCGTCTTGGGGAGCTCAGATACGCAGTATTTT.

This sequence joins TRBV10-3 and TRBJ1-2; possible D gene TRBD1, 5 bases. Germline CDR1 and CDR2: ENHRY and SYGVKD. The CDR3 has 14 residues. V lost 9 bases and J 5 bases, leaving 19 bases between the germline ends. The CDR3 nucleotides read TGTGCCATTCGGGACGCCGGAATTGGGTATGGCTACACCTTC. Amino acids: CAIRDAGIGYGYTF.

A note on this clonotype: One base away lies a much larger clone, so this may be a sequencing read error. In DNA form, the CDR3 reads TGTGCCAGCAGTCGGATAAGGGGGCGGACCCAGTACTTC. Translated: CASSRIRGRTQYF. The chain carries TRBV28 and TRBJ2-7, with 7 bases matching TRBD1. The J call may not be correct, given that the DNA end is closer to TRBJ2-5. Germline values: CDR1 MDHEN, CDR2 SYDVKM. The CDR3 has 13 residues.

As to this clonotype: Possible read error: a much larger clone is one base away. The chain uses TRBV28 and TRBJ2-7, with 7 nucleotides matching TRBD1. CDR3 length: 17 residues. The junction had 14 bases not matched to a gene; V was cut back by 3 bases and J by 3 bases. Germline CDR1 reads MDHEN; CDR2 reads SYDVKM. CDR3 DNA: TGTGCCAGCAGTTTTAGGGGGTGGGGGACAGCTCACTACGAGCAGTACTTC. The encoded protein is CASSFRGWGTAHYEQYF.

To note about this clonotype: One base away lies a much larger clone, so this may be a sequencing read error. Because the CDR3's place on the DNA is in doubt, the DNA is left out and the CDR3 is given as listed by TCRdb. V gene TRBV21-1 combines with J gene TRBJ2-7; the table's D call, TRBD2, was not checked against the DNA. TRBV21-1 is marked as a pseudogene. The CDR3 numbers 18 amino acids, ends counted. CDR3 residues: CASSKFGTGTSGNNEQYF.